These 17 T cell receptor beta chains came from one sample sequenced in a study of blood T cells in healthy people across ages. Next came a second PCR, run for about 7 to 12 cycles, which used a sample-barcoded 5' primer along with a J-beta primer mix. TCRdb re-called the 5' RACE reads with MiXCR, one entry per CDR3 protein. This table has about 1 million distinct CDR3 sequences, 35% to 50% appearing once. The sequencing sample was made of blood. The origin of the receptors is a woman aged 55 to 70 in good health.

The chain combines TRBV12-3 or TRBV12-4 with TRBJ1-1, with D unresolved. This CDR3 is 15 amino acids long. V gave up 5 bases and J gave up 0 bases, with 13 bases separating them. CDR3 residues: CASSPVASLNTEAFF. CDR3 DNA sequence: TGTGCCAGCAGTCCTGTGGCCAGCTTGAACACTGAAGCTTTCTTT.

In its sample, this clonotype was seen a few times. J is TRBJ2-7 and V is TRBV28; D perhaps matches TRBD1 (6 bases). Trimming cost V 6 bases and J 0 bases, with 18 bases left between them. Germline V lookup: CDR1 MDHEN, CDR2 SYDVKM. The CDR3 spans 16 residues. CDR3 bases: TGTGCCAGCAGCTTCCCTGCCGCGACAGGCTCCTACGAGCAGTACTTC. As protein: CASSFPAATGSYEQYF. Supplemented by reference TRBV28 and TRBJ2-7, the full variable domain reads DVKVTQSSRYLVKRTGEKVFLECVQDMDHENMFWYRQDPGLGLRLIYFSYDVKMKEKGDIPEGYSVSREKKERFSLILESASTNQTSMYLCASSFPAATGSYEQYFGPGTRLTVT.

This clonotype was seen once. The chain links TRBV3-1 to TRBJ2-1, with TRBD2 matching over 13 bases. There are 17 residues in the CDR3. V shed 0 bases and J 8 bases; nucleotides not matched to a gene: 7. Per germline, CDR1 LGHDT and CDR2 YNNKEL (reference sequence). The CDR3 region has the DNA TGTGCCAGCAGCCAAGATCCGGGACTAGCGGGATACGATGAGCAGTTCTTC. Protein sequence: CASSQDPGLAGYDEQFF.

The J gene is TRBJ2-7, the V gene TRBV3-1; a possible D gene is TRBD1 (6 bases). The better agreement between TRBJ2-5 and the DNA end casts doubt on the J call. CDR1 LGHDT and CDR2 YNNKEL come from the germline V gene (reference sequence). This CDR3 is 14 amino acids long. CDR3 amino acids: CASSQDSGVETQYF. CDR3 sequence (DNA): TGTGCCAGCAGCCAAGATTCAGGGGTCGAGACCCAGTACTTC.

This clonotype was seen only a few times. The chain uses TRBV11-2 and TRBJ2-7, with TRBD1 matching 7 bases. V lost 1 base and J lost 5; bases outside the gene matches: 5. In germline, CDR1 is SGHAT, CDR2 FQNNGV. The length of the CDR3 is 14 residues. CDR3 region: CASSLAGDSHEQYF. The DNA of the CDR3 is TGTGCCAGCAGCTTAGCAGGGGACAGCCACGAGCAGTACTTC.

The rearrangement links TRBV12-3 or TRBV12-4 to TRBJ2-3, with TRBD1 identical over 10 bases. CDR3 length equals 16 residues. Trimming at V came to 6 bases and at J to 6 bases, leaving 12 bases not matched to a gene. In DNA form, the CDR3 reads TGTGCCAGCAGGTCCGGGACAGGGGTGAAGGGGGATACGCAGTATTTT. Translation: CASRSGTGVKGDTQYF.

V is TRBV10-3 and J is TRBJ2-7, with unresolved D. The V and J ends lost 4 bases and 3 bases respectively, with 13 bases between them. The CDR3 length is 14 residues. From germline, CDR1 is ENHRY and CDR2 SYGVKD. CDR3 in DNA: TGTGCCATCAGTGGCAATAGTTCGCTCTACGAGCAGTACTTC. Amino acid sequence: CAISGNSSLYEQYF.

The chain recombines TRBV19 with TRBJ2-5, with a tentative D call TRBD1 (6 bases). V was trimmed by 4 bases and J by 1 base, leaving 7 bases between them. This CDR3 is built from 13 residues. CDR1 and CDR2 from the germline V gene are LNHDA and SQIVND (reference sequence). CDR3 region: CASSTDSQETQYF. The CDR3 DNA reads TGTGCCAGTAGTACGGACAGCCAAGAGACCCAGTACTTC.

This clonotype has a handful of counts. In DNA form, the CDR3 reads TGTGCCAGCAGCCCCGGACAGGGGGACGAGACCCAGTACTTC. Its protein product is CASSPGQGDETQYF. The chain employs TRBV11-1 and TRBJ2-5; the match to TRBD1 covers 10 bases. V shed 5 bases and J 5 bases; nucleotides not matched to a gene: 5. Germline CDR1 and CDR2: SGHAT and FQDESV (reference sequence). There are 14 residues in the CDR3. Combining the CDR3 with reference TRBV11-1 and TRBJ2-5 gives the whole variable domain EAEVAQSPRYKITEKSQAVAFWCDPISGHATLYWYRQILGQGPELLVQFQDESVVDDSQLPKDRFSAERLKGVDSTLKIQPAELGDSAMYLCASSPGQGDETQYFGPGTRLLVL.

There are a few counts of this clonotype. The V call is TRBV20-1, the J call TRBJ2-2; D unclear. The CDR3 has 16 residues. Trimming took off 0 bases at V and 4 bases at J, with 15 bases between the two ends. Germline CDR1 is DFQATT and CDR2 is SNEGSKA (reference sequence). As DNA, the CDR3 is TGCAGTGCTAGAGAGGGTCTCAAAACGGGCACCGGGGAGCTGTTTTTT. As protein: CSAREGLKTGTGELFF.

This clonotype was observed a single time. This chain links TRBV29-1 with TRBJ2-5, with 14 positions matching TRBD2. The CDR3 contains 20 residues. Germline CDR1 and CDR2: SQVTM and ANQGSEA. V shed 3 bases, J shed 5 bases, and the junction held 20 bases outside the gene matches. CDR3 in DNA: TGCAGCGTTGAGGGGATACGGGGGACTAGCGGGAGAAGGAGGGTGGAGACCCAGTACTTC. This gives the protein CSVEGIRGTSGRRRVETQYF.

The V gene is TRBV6-6, the J gene TRBJ2-7; weak D call: TRBD2 (5 bases). The CDR3 is 11 amino acids. Germline V gene lookup returns CDR1 MNHNY and CDR2 SVGAGI (reference sequence). Trimming stripped 8 bases from V and 2 bases from J, with 7 bases between. CDR3 sequence (DNA): TGTGCCAGCGGCGGGCCCTACGAGCAGTACTTC. The encoded protein is CASGGPYEQYF.

The chain has TRBV20-1 and TRBJ2-5, with D unclear. The V gene's germline CDR1 is DFQATT and CDR2 SNEGSKA (reference sequence). Trimming stripped 3 bases from V and 3 bases from J, with 17 bases between. The CDR3 totals 15 residues. The CDR3 reads CSASARSGSKETQYF. The CDR3 DNA follows: TGCAGTGCTAGCGCCAGATCGGGTTCCAAAGAGACCCAGTACTTC.

The chain recombines TRBV5-1 with TRBJ2-1; tentatively, D is TRBD1 (6 bases). The CDR3 runs 17 residues. Germline CDR1 SGHRS, CDR2 YFSETQ. Between the trimmed V and J ends, which lost 0 bases and 0 bases, there was a span of 13 bases. CDR3 loop: CASSLGQAYSSYNEQFF. For the CDR3, the DNA is TGCGCCAGCAGCTTGGGACAGGCGTACAGCTCCTACAATGAGCAGTTCTTC.

This chain links TRBV27 with TRBJ2-1; weak D call: TRBD1 (5 bases). The CDR3 has 16 amino acids. CDR1 and CDR2 from the germline V gene are MNHEY and SMNVEV (reference sequence). The V end lost 6 bases, the J end lost 6 bases, and 21 bases lay between the germline ends. The CDR3 coding sequence is TGTGCCAGCAGCTGGTTTGGGGCAGGGCTTATCAATGAGCAGTTCTTC. Amino acid sequence: CASSWFGAGLINEQFF.

This CDR3 reads CASSLSYDRRTEAFF. In DNA, the CDR3 is TGTGCCAGCAGTTTATCCTACGACAGGAGAACTGAAGCTTTCTTT. The gene calls are TRBV27 and TRBJ1-1; tentatively, D is TRBD1 (6 bases). Between the trimmed V and J ends, which lost 0 bases and 5 bases, there was a span of 13 bases. This CDR3 has 15 residues. Germline CDR1 reads MNHEY; CDR2 reads SMNVEV (reference sequence).

The gene calls are TRBV20-1 and TRBJ2-1; 11 bases align to TRBD2. Trimming removed 1 base from V and 0 bases from J; junction bases left unmatched: 2. Germline V CDR1 and CDR2: DFQATT, SNEGSKA (reference sequence). The CDR3 spans 16 residues. The CDR3 here is CSARVAGGSSYNEQFF. The CDR3 nucleotides read TGCAGTGCTAGAGTAGCGGGAGGGAGCTCCTACAATGAGCAGTTCTTC.